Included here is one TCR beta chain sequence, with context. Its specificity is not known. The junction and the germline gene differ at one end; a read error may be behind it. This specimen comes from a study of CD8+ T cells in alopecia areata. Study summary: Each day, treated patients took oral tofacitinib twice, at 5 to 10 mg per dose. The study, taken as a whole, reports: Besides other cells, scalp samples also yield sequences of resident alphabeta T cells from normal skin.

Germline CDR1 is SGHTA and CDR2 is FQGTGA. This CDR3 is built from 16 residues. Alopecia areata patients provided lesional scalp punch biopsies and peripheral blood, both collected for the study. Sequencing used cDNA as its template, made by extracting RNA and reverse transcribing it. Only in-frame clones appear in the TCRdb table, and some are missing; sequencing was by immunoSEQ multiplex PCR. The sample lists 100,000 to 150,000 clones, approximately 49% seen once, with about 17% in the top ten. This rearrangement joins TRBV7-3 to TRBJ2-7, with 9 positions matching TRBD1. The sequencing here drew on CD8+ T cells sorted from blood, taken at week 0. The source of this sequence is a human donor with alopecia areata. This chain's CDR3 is CASSLNHLWDRAQQHF. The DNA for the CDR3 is TGTGCCAGCAGCTTAAATCACCTGTGGGACAGGGCGCAGCAGCACTTC.